Below are 27 T cell receptor beta chains sequenced from a single sample in a study of control samples from healthy donors and cancer patients. Assay used: immunoSEQ multiplex PCR; TCRdb lists only in-frame clones, some missing. The table includes some 64,000 clones, 90% detected once. Specimen: PBMCs. The receptor set was obtained from a woman aged 45-60 years with colorectal cancer.

V and J are TRBV2 and TRBJ2-7; a possible D gene is TRBD1 (6 bases). The germline V gene encodes CDR1 SNHLY and CDR2 FYNNEI. This CDR3 spans 14 amino acids. Trimming shortened V by 9 bases and J by 2 bases, and 17 bases separated the two germline ends. The CDR3 here is CASGGFRGAYEQYF. The DNA for the CDR3 is TGTGCCAGTGGGGGATTCAGGGGAGCCTACGAGCAGTACTTC.

This chain uses TRBV3-1 (or the pseudogene TRBV3-2) with TRBJ2-1; D is possibly TRBD2 (6 bases). Per the germline V gene, CDR1 is LGHDT and CDR2 is YNNKEL (reference sequence). V was pared by 4 bases and J by 2 bases, with 15 bases between. The CDR3 is made up of 16 amino acids. CDR3 sequence: CASSRDWGRAYNEQFF. CDR3 bases: TGTGCCAGCAGCCGGGACTGGGGGAGAGCCTACAATGAGCAGTTCTTC.

About this clone: Different DNA sequences within this sample yield the same CDR3. This chain connects TRBV24-1 to TRBJ2-5; 8 positions agree with TRBD1. CDR3 length equals 13 residues. The germline V gene encodes CDR1 KGHDR and CDR2 SFDVKD. V gave up 9 bases and J gave up 5 bases; unmatched junction bases: 7. CDR3 in amino acids: CATGQGARETQYF. As DNA, the CDR3 is TGTGCCACCGGGCAGGGGGCTAGGGAGACCCAGTACTTC.

A remark on this clone: The same CDR3 also results from other DNA sequences found in this sample. This rearrangement joins TRBV9 to TRBJ2-2; a possible D gene is TRBD1 (6 bases). The CDR3 runs 14 residues. From germline, CDR1 is SGDLS and CDR2 YYNGEE. V was trimmed by 1 base and J by 5 bases, leaving 9 bases between them. CDR3: CASSVLQGTGELFF. The DNA of the CDR3 is TGTGCCAGCAGCGTACTACAGGGTACCGGGGAGCTGTTTTTT.

The J gene is TRBJ2-2, the V gene TRBV24-1; D is undetermined. With 4 bases removed from V and 2 bases from J, the gap between germline ends came to 4 bases. The CDR3 extends over 13 amino acids. Looked up from germline, CDR1 is KGHDR and CDR2 is SFDVKD. The CDR3 sequence is CATSETNTGELFF. The CDR3 DNA follows: TGTGCCACCAGTGAGACCAACACCGGGGAGCTGTTTTTT.

The genes are TRBV6-5 and TRBJ2-7, with 8 bases identical to TRBD1. CDR1 is MNHEY and CDR2 is SVGAGI in the germline V gene. V shed 0 bases, J shed 1 base, and the junction held 2 bases outside the gene matches. The CDR3 is 15 amino acids. The CDR3 spells CASSYSGDRSYEQYF. The CDR3 DNA sequence: TGTGCCAGCAGTTACTCCGGGGACAGGTCCTACGAGCAGTACTTC.

The chain recombines TRBV28 with TRBJ2-1, with D maybe TRBD2 (5 bases). Trimming pared 2 bases from V and 9 bases from J, leaving 8 bases between. The CDR3 has 12 residues. CDR1 MDHEN and CDR2 SYDVKM come from the germline V gene. CDR3: CASSLTRREQFF. The CDR3 region has the DNA TGTGCCAGCAGTTTAACTAGGCGTGAGCAGTTCTTC. Using reference TRBV28 and TRBJ2-1 for the parts outside the CDR3, the full variable domain is DVKVTQSSRYLVKRTGEKVFLECVQDMDHENMFWYRQDPGLGLRLIYFSYDVKMKEKGDIPEGYSVSREKKERFSLILESASTNQTSMYLCASSLTRREQFFGPGTRLTVL.

This rearrangement joins TRBV19 to TRBJ2-7; 8 bases fit TRBD2. J was trimmed by 2 bases and V by 3 bases; bases with no gene match: 3. Germline lookup yields CDR1 LNHDA and CDR2 SQIVND (reference sequence). CDR3 length: 14 residues. The CDR3 spells CASSIQRGPYEQYF. The CDR3 region has the DNA TGTGCCAGTAGTATCCAGCGGGGGCCCTACGAGCAGTACTTC.

The rearrangement links TRBV28 to TRBJ2-7; 7 positions match TRBD2. Germline values: CDR1 MDHEN, CDR2 SYDVKM. The trim removed 2 bases at V and 2 bases at J, leaving 9 bases unmatched. This CDR3 contains 16 residues. CDR3 DNA sequence: TGTGCCAGCAGTTTACCCCCCGGTAGCGGGCCCTACGAGCAGTACTTC. As protein: CASSLPPGSGPYEQYF.

The gene calls are TRBV20-1 and TRBJ1-1, with 7 nucleotides matching TRBD1. Germline V gene sequence: CDR1 DFQATT, CDR2 SNEGSKA (reference sequence). The V gene end was trimmed by 3 bases and the J gene end by 3 bases; junction bases not matched to a gene: 13. This CDR3 region has 16 residues. The CDR3 DNA sequence: TGCAGTGCTAGTTTAGGGGGGACAGATCTTTACACTGAAGCTTTCTTT. This sequence encodes CSASLGGTDLYTEAFF.

The chain employs TRBV14 and TRBJ1-2; D not resolved. Between the trimmed V and J ends, which lost 1 base and 8 bases, there was a span of 14 bases. The CDR3 covers 14 residues. Germline CDR1 and CDR2: SGHDN and FVKESK. The CDR3 nucleotides are TGTGCCAGCAGCCAAGGACCCATTCCGAGGGGCTACACCTTC. It translates to CASSQGPIPRGYTF.

The table lists this clone with a few counts. Other nucleotide sequences from this sample produce the same CDR3. The chain uses TRBV7-3 and TRBJ2-1; D tentatively fits TRBD1 or TRBD2 (5 bases each). V was trimmed by 2 bases and J by 5 bases, leaving 7 bases between them. Germline-derived CDR1 and CDR2 are SGHTA and FQGTGA. The CDR3 spans 13 residues. The CDR3 bases are TGTGCCAGCAGCTTAGAGGGGAACAATGAGCAGTTCTTC. This codes for CASSLEGNNEQFF. The variable domain in full, completed from reference TRBV7-3 and TRBJ2-1, reads GAGVSQTPSNKVTEKGKYVELRCDPISGHTALYWYRQSLGQGPEFLIYFQGTGAADDSGLPNDRFFAVRPEGSVSTLKIQRTERGDSAVYLCASSLEGNNEQFFGPGTRLTVL.

Written as DNA, the CDR3 is TGTGCCAGCAGCTTAGGTGACCTGAATGGCGAGCAGTACTTC. Translation gives CASSLGDLNGEQYF. The chain employs TRBV5-6 and TRBJ2-7; D not certain. V was cut by 2 bases and J by 6 bases, with 15 bases left in between. Germline values: CDR1 SGHDT, CDR2 YYEEEE. The CDR3 is 14 residues long.

This chain joins TRBV10-2 and TRBJ1-6; D possibly corresponds to TRBD1 (5 bases). V shed 6 bases and J shed 17 bases, with 17 bases lying between them. This CDR3 spans 12 amino acids. The germline CDR1 and CDR2 sequences are WSHSY and SAAADI. CDR3 sequence: CASSQDTESFHF. In nucleotides, the CDR3 is TGCGCCAGCAGCCAGGACACCGAGTCTTTCCACTTT.

The chain is built from TRBV18 and TRBJ2-3; D gene ambiguous. Trimming stripped 0 bases from V and 2 bases from J, with 6 bases between. The CDR3 is 14 amino acids. Germline CDR1 KGHSH, CDR2 LQKENI. The CDR3 DNA is TGTGCCAGCTCACCACCTCAGAACACAGATACGCAGTATTTT. Translation gives CASSPPQNTDTQYF.

The chain uses TRBV7-3 and TRBJ2-1; TRBD2 matches at 9 bases. V shed 6 bases, J shed 6 bases, and the junction held 9 bases outside the gene matches. The CDR3 totals 15 residues. The germline CDR1 and CDR2 sequences are SGHTA and FQGTGA. CDR3 in amino acids: CASSSREGQRNEQFF. The CDR3 DNA reads TGTGCCAGCAGTTCGCGGGAGGGCCAGCGCAATGAGCAGTTCTTC.

This chain links TRBV19 with TRBJ2-7; D is ambiguous. The CDR3 has 14 amino acids. Germline values: CDR1 LNHDA, CDR2 SQIVND (reference sequence). Trimming pared 6 bases from V and 5 bases from J, leaving 17 bases between. CDR3 sequence (DNA): TGTGCCAGTAGCCCCCCCGGATCGTCTAACGAGCAGTACTTC. Translating it yields CASSPPGSSNEQYF.

The V gene is TRBV30, the J gene TRBJ1-1; the D gene is possibly TRBD1 (5 bases). CDR1 is GTSNPN, CDR2 SVGIG, per germline (reference sequence). Trimming removed 4 bases from V and 5 bases from J, with 14 bases in between. The CDR3 sequence is 13 residues long. The CDR3 reads CAWTSQTVTEAFF. The CDR3 coding sequence is TGTGCCTGGACGTCACAGACAGTAACTGAAGCTTTCTTT.

A single count supports this clone. V is TRBV19 and J is TRBJ1-2; the D gene is possibly TRBD1 (6 bases). This CDR3 comprises 13 residues. Germline-derived CDR1 and CDR2 are LNHDA and SQIVND (reference sequence). Trimming removed 3 bases from V and 5 bases from J, with 10 bases in between. The CDR3 nucleotides are TGTGCCAGTAGTATGGGCAGGGGATATGGCTACACCTTC. Translated: CASSMGRGYGYTF.

The chain combines TRBV28 with TRBJ2-4; 9 nucleotides line up with TRBD1. Germline lookup yields CDR1 MDHEN and CDR2 SYDVKM. The trim removed 5 bases at V and 4 bases at J, leaving 3 bases unmatched. CDR3 length: 14 amino acids. The CDR3 loop reads CASSTGTGKNIQYF. In DNA form, the CDR3 reads TGTGCCAGCAGTACCGGGACAGGGAAAAACATTCAGTACTTC.

V usage is TRBV2 and J usage is TRBJ2-6; D remains unclear. V lost 9 bases, J lost 4 bases, and 13 bases lay in between. CDR3 length equals 14 residues. CDR1 and CDR2 from the germline V gene are SNHLY and FYNNEI. The CDR3 protein is CASGGAGGANVLTF. The CDR3 region has the DNA TGTGCCAGTGGCGGCGCAGGAGGGGCCAACGTCCTGACTTTC. The entire variable domain, with the rest obtained from reference TRBV2 and TRBJ2-6, is as follows: EPEVTQTPSHQVTQMGQEVILRCVPISNHLYFYWYRQILGQKVEFLVSFYNNEISEKSEIFDDQFSVERPDGSNFTLKIRSTKLEDSAMYFCASGGAGGANVLTFGAGSRLTVL.

This sequence joins TRBV5-1 and TRBJ2-7, with D perhaps matching TRBD1 or TRBD2 (5 bases each). Trimming cost V 3 bases and J 5 bases, with 12 bases left between them. Germline values: CDR1 SGHRS, CDR2 YFSETQ. The length of the CDR3 is 13 residues. The DNA of the CDR3 is TGCGCCAGCAGCTGGCGCATGGGGGACGAGCAGTACTTC. As protein: CASSWRMGDEQYF. Full variable domain (remainder filled in from reference TRBV5-1 and TRBJ2-7): KAGVTQTPRYLIKTRGQQVTLSCSPISGHRSVSWYQQTPGQGLQFLFEYFSETQRNKGNFPGRFSGRQFSNSRSEMNVSTLELGDSALYLCASSWRMGDEQYFGPGTRLTVT.

The rearrangement links TRBV7-3 to TRBJ2-1; 10 positions agree with TRBD2. Trimming at V came to 4 bases and at J to 9 bases, leaving 9 bases not matched to a gene. This CDR3 has 15 residues. Germline CDR1 is SGHTA and CDR2 is FQGTGA. The CDR3 nucleotides read TGTGCCAGCAGCTCCATCGGGACTAGCGCGGGTGAGCAGTTCTTC. Amino acid sequence: CASSSIGTSAGEQFF.

This chain's CDR3 is CASSPGLAGVDEQYF. The CDR3 coding sequence is TGTGCCAGCAGCCCGGGACTAGCGGGAGTAGACGAGCAGTACTTC. The V call is TRBV7-3, the J call TRBJ2-7; 14 nucleotides match TRBD2. Trimming cost V 5 bases and J 5 bases; bases outside gene matches: 5. CDR3 length equals 15 residues. Looked up from germline, CDR1 is SGHTA and CDR2 is FQGTGA.

This clone counts as medium-sized. The chain employs TRBV7-9 and TRBJ2-1; D remains ambiguous. The CDR3 runs to 16 residues. The germline V gene encodes CDR1 SEHNR and CDR2 FQNEAQ (reference sequence). The V end was cut by 5 bases, the J end by 5 bases, with 19 bases between. DNA of the CDR3: TGTGCCAGCAGCACCCTAACGGGCCCCGGCAACAATGAGCAGTTCTTC. It codes for CASSTLTGPGNNEQFF.

The chain joins TRBV28 to TRBJ2-7; D gene uncertain. V shed 3 bases and J shed 2 bases, with 8 bases lying between them. The CDR3 loop spans 13 amino acids. Germline V CDR1 and CDR2: MDHEN, SYDVKM. CDR3 nucleotides: TGTGCCAGCAGTTTCGGTCTTGCCTACGAGCAGTACTTC. This sequence encodes CASSFGLAYEQYF.

The V gene is TRBV19, the J gene TRBJ1-3; 7 bases are shared with TRBD1. The germline V gene encodes CDR1 LNHDA and CDR2 SQIVND (reference sequence). The CDR3 contains 13 residues. The V and J ends lost 7 bases and 8 bases, in that order; junction bases with no gene match: 8. CDR3 nucleotides: TGTGCCAGTACCGACAGGGCCGGAGACACCATATATTTT. Protein sequence: CASTDRAGDTIYF.